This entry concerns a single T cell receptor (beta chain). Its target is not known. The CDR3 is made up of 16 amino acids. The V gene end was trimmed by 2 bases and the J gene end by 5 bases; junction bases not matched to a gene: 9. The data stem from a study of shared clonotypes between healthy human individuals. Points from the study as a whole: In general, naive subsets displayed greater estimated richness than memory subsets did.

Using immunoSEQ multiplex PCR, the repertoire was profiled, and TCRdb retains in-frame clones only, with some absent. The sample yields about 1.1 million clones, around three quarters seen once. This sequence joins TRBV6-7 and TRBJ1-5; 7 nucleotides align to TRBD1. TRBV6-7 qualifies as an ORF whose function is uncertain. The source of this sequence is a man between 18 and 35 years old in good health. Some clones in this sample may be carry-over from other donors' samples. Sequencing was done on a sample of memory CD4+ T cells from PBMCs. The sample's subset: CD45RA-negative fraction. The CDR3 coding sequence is TGTGCCAGCAGTTACCAAGACAGGGAGGTTGATCAGCCCCAGCATTTT. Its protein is CASSYQDREVDQPQHF.